The clone carrying this T cell receptor (beta chain) was seen many times. Its antigen remains unidentified. This entry belongs to a study of CD8 T cells in ankylosing spondylitis. Study-wide results and limits: There was reportedly significant enrichment of clones that were disease-linked in matched ankylosing spondylitis synovial fluid. Among TCR beta sequences, a motif of several highly homologous variants appeared characteristic of ankylosing spondylitis blood. CD8+ by phenotype, disease-linked clones were relatively rare in peripheral blood. Earlier authors reported some of these motif variants in reactive arthritis synovial fluid and blood.

Trimming shortened V by 0 bases and J by 8 bases, and 22 bases separated the two germline ends. CDR1 DFQATT and CDR2 SNEGSKA come from the germline V gene (reference sequence). This CDR3 region has 16 residues. Libraries for TCR beta were made by quantitative 5'-RACE with molecular barcodes. From the 5' RACE reads, TCRdb called clonotypes with MiXCR, one entry per CDR3 protein. Among fewer than 550,000 distinct CDR3 sequences, approximately 5.3% were seen once, and the ten largest hold roughly 3.2%. This TCR was recovered from a male donor with ankylosing spondylitis. The specimen was blood, either unsorted or a sorted T cell fraction (not recorded which). The chain employs TRBV20-1 and TRBJ1-2; D is unresolved. For the CDR3, the DNA is TGCAGTGCTAGAGATCTCCGAAGCGGTTGGAGGTTCGGCTACACCTTC. This encodes CSARDLRSGWRFGYTF.